These 12 T cell receptor beta chains share one sample of origin, sequenced in a study of T cell repertoires in cytomegalovirus infection. TCRdb re-called the reads with MiXCR, one entry per CDR3 protein. The sample lists about 300,000 distinct CDR3 sequences, around 10% occurring once. The specimen was PBMCs. The receptor source for this set is a human donor in good health (CMV status not recorded). Some clones in this sample may be carry-over from other donors' samples.

This clonotype was recorded many times. The V gene is TRBV4-1, the J gene TRBJ2-7; a weak D match, TRBD2 (5 bases). The CDR3 is 13 residues long. Germline loops: CDR1 MGHRA, CDR2 YSYEKL. V lost 3 bases and J 3 bases, leaving 9 bases between the germline ends. CDR3 residues: CASSQDGLYEQYV. The CDR3 DNA sequence: TGCGCCAGCAGCCAGGACGGACTCTACGAGCAGTACGTC.

This clonotype was detected ten times or more. The chain employs TRBV6-2 or TRBV6-3 and TRBJ2-7; 11 bases are shared with TRBD1. Germline V gives CDR1 MNHEY, CDR2 SVGEGT. With V trimmed by 3 bases and J by 2 bases, 3 bases remained unmatched. The CDR3 sequence is 15 residues long. The CDR3 nucleotides read TGTGCCAGCAGTTATGGGACAGGGGGTCCCTACGAGCAGTACGTC. This sequence encodes CASSYGTGGPYEQYV.

This clonotype was observed many times. The J gene is TRBJ2-2, the V gene TRBV20-1; no firm D call. CDR3 length: 14 residues. V gave up 3 bases and J gave up 0 bases, with 8 bases separating them. CDR1 is DFQATT, CDR2 SNEGSKA, per germline (reference sequence). CDR3 sequence reads: CSASSLTNTGELFF. Here the CDR3 DNA reads TGCAGTGCTAGCAGCTTGACGAACACCGGGGAGCTGTTTTTT.

V and J are TRBV2 and TRBJ1-4; perhaps TRBD1 as D (6 bases). V lost 4 bases, J lost 7 bases, and 19 bases lay in between. The CDR3 totals 16 residues. Germline V gene lookup returns CDR1 SNHLY and CDR2 FYNNEI. CDR3 loop: CASSVAGAGVSEKLFF. DNA of the CDR3: TGTGCCAGCAGTGTGGCAGGGGCCGGGGTTAGTGAAAAACTGTTTTTT.

In this sample, this clonotype turned up many times. The chain recombines TRBV20-1 with TRBJ1-1; a weak D match, TRBD1 (6 bases). This CDR3 has 11 residues. From germline, CDR1 is DFQATT and CDR2 SNEGSKA (reference sequence). The germline V and J ends were trimmed by 6 bases and 11 bases, with 16 bases remaining between them. The CDR3 sequence is CSAKGESGAFF. The CDR3 coding sequence is TGCAGTGCCAAGGGGGAGTCTGGGGCTTTCTTT.

DNA for the CDR3: TGCAGTGCTACGGGACAGGGGGACACTGAAGCTTTCTTT. Residues: CSATGQGDTEAFF. This rearrangement joins TRBV20-1 to TRBJ1-1; 11 nucleotides match TRBD1. The germline V gene encodes CDR1 DFQATT and CDR2 SNEGSKA (reference sequence). The ends lost 4 bases at V and 3 bases at J; junction bases unmatched: 1. The CDR3 runs 13 residues.

This clonotype was seen only a few times. This chain uses TRBV20-1 with TRBJ1-2, with D unclear. This CDR3 region has 14 residues. With 3 bases removed from V and 4 bases from J, the gap between germline ends came to 15 bases. CDR1 is DFQATT, CDR2 SNEGSKA, per germline (reference sequence). The CDR3 sequence is CSASNGENPYGYTF. CDR3 in DNA: TGCAGTGCTAGTAACGGCGAGAACCCCTATGGCTACACCTTC.

This clonotype was recorded at least ten times. The chain joins TRBV25-1 to TRBJ1-1, with D possibly being TRBD1 (6 bases). The CDR3 consists of 15 residues. CDR1 MGHDK and CDR2 SYGVNS come from the germline V gene. V was pared by 7 bases and J by 4 bases, with 19 bases between. CDR3 region: CASTSSSGATTEAFF. In nucleotides, the CDR3 is TGTGCCAGCACTTCCTCCTCGGGGGCGACCACTGAAGCTTTCTTT.

A few counts support this clonotype. The J gene is TRBJ2-1, the V gene TRBV7-9; D is uncertain. The CDR3 contains 13 residues. Germline assignment: CDR1 SEHNR and CDR2 FQNEAQ (reference sequence). Trimming shortened V by 5 bases and J by 12 bases, and 17 bases separated the two germline ends. DNA for the CDR3: TGTGCCAGCAGCACCCCGGACCGCTCAGTGCAGTTCTTC. Protein: CASSTPDRSVQFF.

This clonotype was counted between two and nine times. The chain employs TRBV5-1 and TRBJ2-5; perhaps TRBD1 as D (5 bases). Germline values: CDR1 SGHRS, CDR2 YFSETQ. The CDR3 totals 15 residues. Trimming took 1 base from V and 5 from J, leaving 15 bases between them. The CDR3, as DNA: TGCGCCAGCAGCTTGAAACGGCAGGGCCCCGAGACCCAGTACTTC. As protein: CASSLKRQGPETQYF.

The chain combines TRBV3-1 with TRBJ2-6; D is uncertain. The CDR3 is made up of 15 amino acids. Germline-derived CDR1 and CDR2 are LGHDT and YNNKEL (reference sequence). V lost 0 bases to trimming and J lost 4 bases, with 7 bases between them. CDR3 in DNA: TGTGCCAGCAGCCAAGATGCGTCAGGGGCCAACGTCCTGACTTTC. Protein sequence: CASSQDASGANVLTF.

At least ten counts were recorded for this clonotype. The chain couples TRBV12-3 or TRBV12-4 to TRBJ1-2, with a possible D match to TRBD1 (6 bases). The length of the CDR3 is 14 residues. V lost 5 bases to trimming and J lost 2 bases, with 12 bases between them. For the CDR3, the DNA is TGTGCCAGCAGTGAACAGGGACGAAACTATGGCTACACCTTC. This encodes CASSEQGRNYGYTF.